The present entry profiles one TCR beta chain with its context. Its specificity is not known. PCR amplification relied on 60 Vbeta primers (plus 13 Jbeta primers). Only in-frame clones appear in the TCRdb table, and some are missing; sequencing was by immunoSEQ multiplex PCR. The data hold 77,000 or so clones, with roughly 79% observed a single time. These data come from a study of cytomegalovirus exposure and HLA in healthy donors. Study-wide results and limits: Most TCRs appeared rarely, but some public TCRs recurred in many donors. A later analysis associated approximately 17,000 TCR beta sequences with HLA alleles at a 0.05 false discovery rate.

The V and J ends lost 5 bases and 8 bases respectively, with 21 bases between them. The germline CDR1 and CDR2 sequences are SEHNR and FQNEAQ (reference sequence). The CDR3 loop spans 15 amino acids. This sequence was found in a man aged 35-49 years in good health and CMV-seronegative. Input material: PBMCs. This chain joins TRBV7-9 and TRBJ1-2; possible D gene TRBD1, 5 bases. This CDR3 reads CASSPSSLGVKGYTF. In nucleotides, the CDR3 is TGTGCCAGCAGCCCATCCAGTTTAGGGGTCAAAGGCTACACCTTC.